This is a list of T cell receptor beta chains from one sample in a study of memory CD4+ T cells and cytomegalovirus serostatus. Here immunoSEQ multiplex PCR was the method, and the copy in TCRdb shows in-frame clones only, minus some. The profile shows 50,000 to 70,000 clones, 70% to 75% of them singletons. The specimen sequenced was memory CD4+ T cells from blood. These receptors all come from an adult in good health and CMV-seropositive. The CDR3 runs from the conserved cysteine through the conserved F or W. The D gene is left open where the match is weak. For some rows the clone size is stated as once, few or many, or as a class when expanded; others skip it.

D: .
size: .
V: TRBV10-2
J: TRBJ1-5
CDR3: CASSVGGSNQPQHF
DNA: TGCGCCAGCAGTGTTGGGGGGAGCAATCAGCCCCAGCATTTT

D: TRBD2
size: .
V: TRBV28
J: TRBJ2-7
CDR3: CASRQTSGKYEQYF
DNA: TGTGCCAGCAGACAGACTAGCGGGAAATACGAGCAGTACTTC

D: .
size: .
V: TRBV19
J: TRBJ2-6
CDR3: CASSFPYSGANVLTF
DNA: TGTGCCAGTAGTTTCCCCTACTCTGGGGCCAACGTCCTGACTTTC

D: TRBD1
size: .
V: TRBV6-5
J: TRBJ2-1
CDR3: CASSWTGPEGEQFF
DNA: TGTGCCAGCAGTTGGACAGGTCCCGAGGGTGAGCAGTTCTTC

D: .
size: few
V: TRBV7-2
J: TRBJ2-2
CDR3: CASSSRIPNTGELFF
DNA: TGTGCCAGCAGCTCCCGCATACCCAATACCGGGGAGCTGTTTTTT

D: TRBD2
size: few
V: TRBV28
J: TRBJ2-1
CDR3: CASTVAGVSNEQFF
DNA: TGTGCCAGCACGGTAGCGGGAGTCTCCAATGAGCAGTTCTTC

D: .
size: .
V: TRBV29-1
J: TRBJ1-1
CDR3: CSADQGQNTEAFF
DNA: TGCAGCGCTGATCAGGGACAGAACACTGAAGCTTTCTTT

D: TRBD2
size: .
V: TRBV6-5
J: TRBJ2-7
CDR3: CASRSSGRAVYEQYF
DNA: TGTGCCAGCAGGTCGAGCGGGAGGGCAGTGTACGAGCAGTACTTC

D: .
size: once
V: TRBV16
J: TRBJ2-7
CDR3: CASSPQVQGLGEQYF
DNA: TGTGCCAGCAGCCCCCAGGTCCAGGGTTTAGGGGAGCAGTACTTC

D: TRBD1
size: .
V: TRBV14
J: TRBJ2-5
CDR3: CASSRGQGAVETQYF
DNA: TGTGCCAGCAGCCGGGGACAGGGGGCAGTGGAGACCCAGTACTTC

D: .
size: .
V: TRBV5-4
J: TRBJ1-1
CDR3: CASSLNTEAFF
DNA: TGTGCCAGCAGCTTGAACACTGAAGCTTTCTTT

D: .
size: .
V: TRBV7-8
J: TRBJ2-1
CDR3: CASRGAYNEQFF
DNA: TGTGCCAGCAGGGGGGCGTACAATGAGCAGTTCTTC

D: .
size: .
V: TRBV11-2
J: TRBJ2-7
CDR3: CASSLADYEQYF
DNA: TGTGCCAGCAGCTTAGCCGACTACGAGCAGTACTTC

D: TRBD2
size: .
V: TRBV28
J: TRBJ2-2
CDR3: CASSFQASGRGANTGELFF
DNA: TGTGCCAGCAGTTTTCAGGCTAGCGGGAGGGGAGCGAACACCGGGGAGCTGTTTTTT

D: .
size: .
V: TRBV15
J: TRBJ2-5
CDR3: CATSQGVLETQYF
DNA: TGTGCCACCAGCCAAGGCGTATTAGAGACCCAGTACTTC

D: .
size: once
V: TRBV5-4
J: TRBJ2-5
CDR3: CASSGRDSKETQYF
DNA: TGTGCCAGCAGCGGCAGGGACTCAAAAGAGACCCAGTACTTC

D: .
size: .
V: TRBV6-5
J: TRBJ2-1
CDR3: CASSYSIVGGLNGQFF
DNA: TGTGCCAGCAGTTACTCGATTGTAGGAGGGCTCAACGGGCAGTTCTTC

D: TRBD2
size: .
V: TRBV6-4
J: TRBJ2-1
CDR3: CASSSGLAGEQFF
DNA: TGTGCCAGCAGCTCCGGACTAGCCGGCGAGCAGTTCTTC

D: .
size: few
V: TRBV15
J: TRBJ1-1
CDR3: CATSARNTEAFF
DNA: TGTGCCACCAGCGCCAGAAACACTGAAGCTTTCTTT

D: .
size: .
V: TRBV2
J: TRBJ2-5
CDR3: CASSRDRIETQYF
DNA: TGTGCCAGCAGCCGGGACCGGATCGAGACCCAGTACTTC

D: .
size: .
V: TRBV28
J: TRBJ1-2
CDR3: CASSGQHYGYTF
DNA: TGTGCCAGCAGTGGGCAGCACTATGGCTACACCTTC

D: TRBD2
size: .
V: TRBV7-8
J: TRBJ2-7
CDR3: CASSLSGSSHEQYF
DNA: TGTGCCAGCAGCCTCAGCGGGAGCTCCCACGAGCAGTACTTC